The 21 T cell receptor beta chains presented below share a single source sample, sequenced in a study of blood T cell repertoires in COVID-19. Produced via immunoSEQ multiplex PCR; TCRdb's table is partial and in-frame only. This repertoire shows around 180,000 clones, approximately 78% found once; its top ten account for 10% to 15%. Sequencing used peripheral blood. Source of these receptors: an elderly woman with COVID-19, enrolled during active disease.

The V call is TRBV4-3, the J call TRBJ2-2, with 16 bases lining up with TRBD2. This CDR3 contains 18 residues. The J segment lost 6 bases and the V segment lost 4 bases, leaving 8 bases of the junction unmatched. Germline V gives CDR1 LGHNA, CDR2 YSLEER. The CDR3 nucleotides are TGCGCCAGCAGCCGCCTCGGGACTAGCGGGGGGGGAGCCGGGGAGCTGTTTTTT. Its translation is CASSRLGTSGGGAGELFF.

The rearrangement links TRBV20-1 to TRBJ1-2; TRBD1 matches at 8 bases. With 5 bases clipped from V and 6 bases from J, the junction kept 2 bases outside the gene matches. Looked up from germline, CDR1 is DFQATT and CDR2 is SNEGSKA (reference sequence). This CDR3 has 11 residues. CDR3 coding DNA: TGCAGTGCTTGGACAGGGCATGGCTACACCTTC. Protein product: CSAWTGHGYTF.

The chain combines TRBV28 with TRBJ2-5; D call uncertain. V shed 1 base and J shed 5 bases, with 5 bases lying between them. In germline, CDR1 is MDHEN, CDR2 SYDVKM. The CDR3 loop spans 12 amino acids. This CDR3 is CASSLSLETQYF. CDR3 nucleotides: TGTGCCAGCAGTTTATCTCTGGAGACCCAGTACTTC. Combining the CDR3 with reference TRBV28 and TRBJ2-5 gives the whole variable domain DVKVTQSSRYLVKRTGEKVFLECVQDMDHENMFWYRQDPGLGLRLIYFSYDVKMKEKGDIPEGYSVSREKKERFSLILESASTNQTSMYLCASSLSLETQYFGPGTRLLVL.

This rearrangement joins TRBV11-2 to TRBJ2-1; D possibly corresponds to TRBD2 (6 bases). From germline, CDR1 is SGHAT and CDR2 FQNNGV. V lost 1 base to trimming and J lost 9 bases, with 13 bases between them. The CDR3 contains 14 residues. This CDR3 is CASSLAPGLGEQFF. The CDR3 DNA follows: TGTGCCAGCAGCTTAGCCCCGGGACTGGGTGAGCAGTTCTTC.

The CDR3 region has the DNA TGTGCCAGCAGTGAAGGGACAGGGATAGCAGATACGCAGTATTTT. Amino acids: CASSEGTGIADTQYF. The chain joins TRBV6-1 to TRBJ2-3; 8 nucleotides line up with TRBD1. The V gene end was trimmed by 1 base and the J gene end by 4 bases; junction bases not matched to a gene: 4. This CDR3 is 15 amino acids long. Germline V CDR1 and CDR2: MNHNS, SASEGT.

The rearrangement uses TRBV30 and TRBJ1-1, with TRBD1 as a possible D gene (6 bases). The CDR3 is 13 residues long. The germline CDR1 and CDR2 sequences are GTSNPN and SVGIG (reference sequence). The V and J ends lost 2 bases and 3 bases respectively, with 10 bases between them. Here the CDR3 DNA reads TGTGCCTGGAGTTCACAGGGTGACACTGAAGCTTTCTTT. Encoded protein: CAWSSQGDTEAFF.

The J gene is TRBJ2-3, the V gene TRBV11-2; 11 bases fit TRBD2. The CDR3 spans 16 residues. Germline values: CDR1 SGHAT, CDR2 FQNNGV. Losses at the gene ends were 6 bases for V and 3 bases for J; bases not matched to a gene: 8. The CDR3 coding sequence is TGTGCCAGCAGGTCAGGGCTAGCGGGAGGAACAGATACGCAGTATTTT. Encoded protein: CASRSGLAGGTDTQYF.

V usage is TRBV9 and J usage is TRBJ2-1; 8 bases match TRBD2. The germline gives CDR1 SGDLS, CDR2 YYNGEE. The CDR3 has 16 residues. J lost 5 bases, V lost 0 bases, and 7 bases had no gene match. The DNA for the CDR3 is TGTGCCAGCAGCGTAGCGGAGCGGGAGAAGGACAATGAGCAGTTCTTC. It encodes CASSVAEREKDNEQFF.

This clone has a single count. The V and J genes are TRBV18 and TRBJ2-1; D is possibly TRBD2 (6 bases). The germline V and J ends were trimmed by 0 bases and 4 bases, with 16 bases remaining between them. Per the germline V gene, CDR1 is KGHSH and CDR2 is LQKENI. The CDR3 covers 17 residues. Here the CDR3 reads CASSPPGDGRGYNEQFF. The CDR3 DNA reads as TGTGCCAGCTCACCACCTGGGGACGGGAGAGGGTACAATGAGCAGTTCTTC.

The V and J genes are TRBV7-9 and TRBJ2-7, with 11 positions matching TRBD1. With 5 bases clipped from V and 6 bases from J, the junction kept 9 bases outside the gene matches. This CDR3 has 15 amino acids. The germline CDR1 and CDR2 sequences are SEHNR and FQNEAQ (reference sequence). The CDR3 DNA reads TGTGCCAGCAGCCCCCGGTGGACAGGGGGCACCGAGCAGTACTTC. Amino acid sequence: CASSPRWTGGTEQYF.

This clone was observed a single time. The V gene is TRBV19, the J gene TRBJ2-6, with TRBD1 identical over 7 bases. The CDR3 contains 14 residues. In germline, CDR1 is LNHDA, CDR2 SQIVND (reference sequence). Trimming cost V 4 bases and J 9 bases; bases outside gene matches: 6. Written as DNA, the CDR3 is TGTGCCAGTAGTAGCCGACAGGGTGACAACGTCCTGACTTTC. Its translation is CASSSRQGDNVLTF.

This clone was detected once. The chain uses TRBV12-3 or TRBV12-4 and TRBJ1-2; D not resolved. The ends were cut back, 6 bases at V and 4 bases at J, with 9 bases in the middle. This CDR3 has 12 amino acids. CDR3 bases: TGTGCCAGCAGCCGGGAGGGCTATGGCTACACCTTC. Amino acids: CASSREGYGYTF.

J is TRBJ2-1 and V is TRBV27; D is uncertain. Trimming shortened V by 2 bases and J by 7 bases, and 6 bases separated the two germline ends. Germline V gene sequence: CDR1 MNHEY, CDR2 SMNVEV (reference sequence). This CDR3 has 12 residues. CDR3 protein: CASSLIGNEQFF. Here the CDR3 DNA reads TGTGCCAGCAGTTTAATCGGTAATGAGCAGTTCTTC.

This clone was observed once. The chain joins TRBV9 to TRBJ2-2; 8 positions agree with TRBD2. The CDR3 sequence is 16 residues long. CDR1 and CDR2 from the germline V gene are SGDLS and YYNGEE. V lost 3 bases, J lost 3 bases, and 7 bases stayed unmatched. DNA of the CDR3: TGTGCCAGCAGCGCCCAAGCGGGAGTGGACACCGGGGAGCTGTTTTTT. Protein product: CASSAQAGVDTGELFF. Complete variable domain (other parts from reference TRBV9 and TRBJ2-2): DSGVTQTPKHLITATGQRVTLRCSPRSGDLSVYWYQQSLDQGLQFLIQYYNGEERAKGNILERFSAQQFPDLHSELNLSSLELGDSALYFCASSAQAGVDTGELFFGEGSRLTVL.

This chain joins TRBV4-3 and TRBJ2-7; 7 bases match TRBD1. Trimming removed 4 bases from V and 3 bases from J; junction bases left unmatched: 9. The V gene's germline CDR1 is LGHNA and CDR2 YSLEER. The CDR3 totals 15 residues. This chain's CDR3 is CASSPAETGLYEQYF. CDR3 nucleotide sequence: TGCGCCAGCAGCCCAGCGGAGACAGGGCTCTACGAGCAGTACTTC.

The chain employs TRBV2 and TRBJ1-5; tentatively, D is TRBD1 (5 bases). CDR3 length equals 17 residues. V was clipped by 6 bases and J by 5 bases, with 23 bases between them. Germline V lookup: CDR1 SNHLY, CDR2 FYNNEI. The CDR3 sequence: CASSLYRDSGRDQPQHF. The CDR3 DNA is TGTGCCAGCAGCCTGTACCGGGACTCCGGGCGAGATCAGCCCCAGCATTTT.

This chain uses TRBV7-6 with TRBJ2-5, with 8 bases identical to TRBD1. Unmatched junction bases numbered 11, after V lost 0 bases and J lost 5 bases. Per the germline V gene, CDR1 is SGHVS and CDR2 is FNYEAQ. This CDR3 comprises 17 residues. For the CDR3, the DNA is TGTGCCAGCAGCTTAGCGCCCGGGCAGGGGGCCAGGGAGACCCAGTACTTC. Protein product: CASSLAPGQGARETQYF.

Only one count was recorded for this clone. This chain joins TRBV7-9 and TRBJ1-1; D remains unclear. Trimming pared 5 bases from V and 12 bases from J, leaving 10 bases between. Germline V gene data show CDR1 as SEHNR and CDR2 as FQNEAQ (reference sequence). This CDR3 contains 10 residues. Written as DNA, the CDR3 is TGTGCCAGCAGCAACAGTGCCTCTTTCTTT. Translating gives CASSNSASFF.

The chain employs TRBV6-5 and TRBJ2-7, with a weak D call TRBD2 (6 bases). The CDR3 runs to 15 residues. The germline V gene has CDR1 MNHEY and CDR2 SVGAGI. Trimming left V 6 bases short and J 6 bases short, with 21 bases between. The CDR3 protein is CASSRSTSFPGEQYF. Here the CDR3 DNA reads TGTGCCAGCAGCAGAAGTACTAGCTTCCCGGGCGAGCAGTACTTC.

The J gene is TRBJ2-3, the V gene TRBV7-3; D is perhaps TRBD1 (6 bases). This CDR3 comprises 14 residues. Germline CDR1 SGHTA, CDR2 FQGTGA. V was pared by 3 bases and J by 8 bases, with 15 bases between. Here the CDR3 DNA reads TGTGCCAGCAGCTTCAACCAGGGGAAGGGTACGCAGTATTTT. This gives the protein CASSFNQGKGTQYF.

V and J are TRBV3-1 (or the pseudogene TRBV3-2) and TRBJ2-2, with 7 positions matching TRBD2. The V gene's germline CDR1 is LGHDT and CDR2 YNNKEL (reference sequence). The CDR3 has 16 amino acids. The J segment lost 7 bases and the V segment lost 5 bases, leaving 13 bases of the junction unmatched. The DNA of the CDR3 is TGTGCCAGCAGCTACTCCGGGACTAAAGGTGGCGGGGAGCTGTTTTTT. This gives the protein CASSYSGTKGGGELFF.